This T cell receptor beta chain was profiled in a study of long-term antiretroviral therapy in people with HIV. Study-level information: The 2015 recommendation for immediate ART came about a decade after the earliest samples.

Running of the v3.0 immunoSEQ assay took place at survey level. Sequencing was designed to cover about 40,000-55,000 T-cell genomes in each sample. Profiling relied on immunoSEQ multiplex PCR, and the TCRdb table lists in-frame clones only, not all of them. The sample shows 30,000 to 40,000 clones, roughly three quarters of them seen only once. V was pared by 5 bases and J by 1 base, with 15 bases between. This CDR3 is built from 16 residues. The germline V gene encodes CDR1 MNHEY and CDR2 SMNVEV (reference sequence). The chain uses TRBV27 and TRBJ2-4; weak D call: TRBD1 (6 bases). The clonotype comes from a man aged 18 to 29 with HIV. Sequencing was performed on unsorted PBMCs, taken 1.9 years after starting antiretroviral therapy. CDR3 DNA: TGTGCCAGCAGTACTACAGGGATTCTGGCCAAAAACATTCAGTACTTC. Translation gives CASSTTGILAKNIQYF.